The 7 T cell receptor beta chains reported below all come from one sample, sequenced in a study of TIL therapy for anti-PD-1-resistant metastatic lung cancer (dated by TCRdb to the early 2020s). This specimen's time point label, interpreted: pre-treatment sample, taken before nivolumab and TIL therapy. Using bias-controlled multiplex PCR with the immunoSEQ v3 hsTCRB kit, the TCR beta CDR3 regions were amplified from genomic DNA. Sourced from immuneACCESS, this table was stored by TCRdb with only in-frame sequences that have V and J called. A share of the clones is absent; for the studies checked, an unresolved V gene accounts for under half, and the remainder has no known explanation. This sample is represented by 60,000 or so clones; roughly two thirds of them were singletons. The top ten constitute about 6.3% of the sample. The material was blood, obtained at baseline. These receptors all come from a person between 25 and 80 years old with non-small cell lung cancer.

The chain is built from TRBV6-5 and TRBJ1-4; D remains unclear. Per the germline V gene, CDR1 is MNHEY and CDR2 is SVGAGI. This CDR3 comprises 14 residues. Trimming stripped 6 bases from V and 0 bases from J, with 8 bases between. CDR3 bases: TGTGCCAGCAGCCCAACTGCAACTAATGAAAAACTGTTTTTT. It encodes CASSPTATNEKLFF.

This chain joins TRBV30 and TRBJ1-4, with unresolved D. V lost 7 bases, J lost 0 bases, and 12 bases lay in between. The CDR3 runs to 14 residues. Germline values: CDR1 GTSNPN, CDR2 SVGIG (reference sequence). CDR3 sequence (DNA): TGTGCCTCCGGCAAGGCGTCAACTAATGAAAAACTGTTTTTT. It is translated as CASGKASTNEKLFF.

The rearrangement links TRBV19 to TRBJ2-7, with TRBD1 matching over 7 bases. Trimming took 10 bases from V and 0 from J; bases not matched to a gene: 12. The CDR3 consists of 15 residues. Germline values: CDR1 LNHDA, CDR2 SQIVND (reference sequence). CDR3 residues: CATLSGTASSYEQYF. DNA for the CDR3: TGTGCCACCTTATCCGGGACAGCGAGCTCCTACGAGCAGTACTTC.

The chain is built from TRBV19 and TRBJ2-5, with D perhaps TRBD2 (5 bases). The V gene lost 8 bases and the J gene lost 5 bases, with 12 bases spanning the gap. Germline V gene sequence: CDR1 LNHDA, CDR2 SQIVND (reference sequence). CDR3 length: 12 residues. In nucleotides, the CDR3 is TGTGCCAGTCGATCACGAGGGGAGACCCAGTACTTC. Translated, it gives CASRSRGETQYF.

The rearrangement links TRBV2 to TRBJ1-2; maybe TRBD1 (6 bases). The length of the CDR3 is 13 residues. Per the germline V gene, CDR1 is SNHLY and CDR2 is FYNNEI. V was pared by 6 bases and J by 8 bases, with 16 bases between. Here the CDR3 reads CASREWGAQGYTF. The CDR3 DNA sequence: TGTGCCAGCAGGGAGTGGGGGGCTCAAGGCTACACCTTC.

The chain employs TRBV7-6 and TRBJ2-2; the D is unclear. V dropped 0 bases and J dropped 7 bases, with 3 bases sitting between them. The CDR3 spans 12 residues. Germline-derived CDR1 and CDR2 are SGHVS and FNYEAQ. CDR3 in amino acids: CASSLAGGELFF. Here the CDR3 DNA reads TGTGCCAGCAGCTTAGCGGGCGGGGAGCTGTTTTTT.

The V gene is TRBV6-4, the J gene TRBJ2-1; D is perhaps TRBD1 (7 bases). Trimming cost V 2 bases and J 6 bases, with 8 bases left between them. Germline V gives CDR1 MRHNA, CDR2 SNTAGT. The CDR3 length is 13 residues. CDR3 residues: CASSDQGGNEQFF. DNA of the CDR3: TGTGCCAGCAGTGACCAGGGGGGCAATGAGCAGTTCTTC.